The entry below gives a single TCR beta chain sequence along with its context. Its antigen remains unidentified. Germline assignment: CDR1 SEHNR and CDR2 FQNEAQ (reference sequence). The length of the CDR3 is 15 residues. V lost 4 bases and J lost 7; bases outside the gene matches: 8. TCRdb's copy holds only in-frame clones and misses some; the assay was immunoSEQ multiplex PCR. The table lists tens of thousands of clones, about 90% of them singletons. This sample is drawn from a study of siplizumab effects on memory and regulatory T cells. Overall study findings and caveats: Naive T cells looked more diverse than memory cells, and they looked like major contributors to the alloresponse. Researchers could not give a naive or memory phenotype to roughly 75-95% of proliferating CD4+ or CD8+ clones. Sequences below about 10^-5 frequency were poorly captured, limiting mapping of alloreactive clones.

The rearrangement uses TRBV7-9 and TRBJ2-1; TRBD1 aligns across 9 bases. Sample: CD8+ T cells sorted from blood. This TCR was sampled from a human donor in good health. CDR3: CASSSTGQGKNEQFF. CDR3 sequence (DNA): TGTGCCAGCAGCTCTACGGGACAGGGTAAAAATGAGCAGTTCTTC.